This paragraph covers one TCR beta chain sequence. Antigen specificity is unknown. Primers for the PCR totalled 60 Vbeta and 13 Jbeta. Profiled with immunoSEQ multiplex PCR; TCRdb holds only in-frame clones, not every one. The sample lists about 200,000 clones, around 86% occurring once. This entry is derived from a study of cytomegalovirus exposure and HLA in healthy donors. General study points: It was reported that TCR beta sequences correctly inferred the HLA-A and HLA-B alleles for most subjects.

The CDR3 consists of 14 residues. Germline trimming cut 6 bases from V and 1 base from J; bases unmatched to any gene: 5. CDR1 is MNHNS, CDR2 SASEGT, per germline. Material for sequencing was PBMCs. This chain connects TRBV6-1 to TRBJ1-1; 7 positions agree with TRBD1. The clonotype was recovered from a middle-aged woman in good health and CMV-seronegative. CDR3 sequence: CASRPRDRNTEAFF. As DNA, the CDR3 is TGTGCCAGCAGACCCCGGGACAGGAACACTGAAGCTTTCTTT.